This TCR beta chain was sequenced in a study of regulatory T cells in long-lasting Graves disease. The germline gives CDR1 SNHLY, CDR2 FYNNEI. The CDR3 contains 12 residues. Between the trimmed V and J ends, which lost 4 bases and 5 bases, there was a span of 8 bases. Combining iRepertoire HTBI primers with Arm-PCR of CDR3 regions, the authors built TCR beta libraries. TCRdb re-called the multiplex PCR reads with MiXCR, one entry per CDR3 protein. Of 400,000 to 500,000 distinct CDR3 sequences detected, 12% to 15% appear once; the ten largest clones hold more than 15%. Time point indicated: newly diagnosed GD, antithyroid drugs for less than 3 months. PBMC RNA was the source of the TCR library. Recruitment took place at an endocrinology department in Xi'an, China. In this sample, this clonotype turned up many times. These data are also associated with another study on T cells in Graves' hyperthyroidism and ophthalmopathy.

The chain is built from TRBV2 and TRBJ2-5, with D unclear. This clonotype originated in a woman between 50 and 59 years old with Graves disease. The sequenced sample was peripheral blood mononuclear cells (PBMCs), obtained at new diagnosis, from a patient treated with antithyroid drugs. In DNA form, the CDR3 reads TGTGCCAGCAGTGTGGGCCGTGAGACCCAGTACTTC. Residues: CASSVGRETQYF. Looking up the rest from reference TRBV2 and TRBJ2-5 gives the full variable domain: EPEVTQTPSHQVTQMGQEVILRCVPISNHLYFYWYRQILGQKVEFLVSFYNNEISEKSEIFDDQFSVERPDGSNFTLKIRSTKLEDSAMYFCASSVGRETQYFGPGTRLLVL.